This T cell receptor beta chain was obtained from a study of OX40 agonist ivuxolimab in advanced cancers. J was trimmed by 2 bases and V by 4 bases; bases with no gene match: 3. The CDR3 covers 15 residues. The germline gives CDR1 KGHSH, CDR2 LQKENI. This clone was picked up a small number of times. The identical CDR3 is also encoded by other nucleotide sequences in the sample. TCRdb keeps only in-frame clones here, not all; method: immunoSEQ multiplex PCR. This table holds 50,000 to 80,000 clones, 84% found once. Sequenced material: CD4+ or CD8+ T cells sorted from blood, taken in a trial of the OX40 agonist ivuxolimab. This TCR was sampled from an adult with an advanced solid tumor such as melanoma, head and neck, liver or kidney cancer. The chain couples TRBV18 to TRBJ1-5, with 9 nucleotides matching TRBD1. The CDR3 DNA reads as TGTGCCAGCTCACTGGACAGGGGAGGCAATCAGCCCCAGCATTTT. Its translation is CASSLDRGGNQPQHF.